This passage covers 18 T cell receptor beta chains from one sample sequenced in a study of vaccination effects on CD4 cells after COVID-19. The protocol was immunoSEQ multiplex PCR, while the TCRdb copy is restricted to in-frame clones and leaves out a portion. The table lists around 46,000 clones, 65% to 80% of them singletons. On day 10 of culture, CD4+ T cells were separated out. Their cognate antigens are unknown. This specimen consisted of CD4+ T cells from PBMCs cultured without peptide, obtained before COVID-19 vaccination. These receptors were taken from a human donor who received a COVID-19 vaccine.

The chain joins TRBV5-8 to TRBJ2-1, with a weak D call TRBD1 (6 bases). Per germline, CDR1 SGHTS and CDR2 YDEGEE. The V and J ends lost 7 bases and 5 bases respectively, with 13 bases between them. There are 13 residues in the CDR3. The CDR3 spells CASDWGHHNEQFF. In nucleotides, the CDR3 is TGTGCCAGCGACTGGGGACACCACAATGAGCAGTTCTTC.

V gene TRBV6-5 combines with J gene TRBJ1-5; D gene ambiguous. This CDR3 has 13 residues. Germline V gene sequence: CDR1 MNHEY, CDR2 SVGAGI. Trimming pared 8 bases from V and 3 bases from J, leaving 11 bases between. CDR3 protein: CASHIFNNQPQHF. The CDR3 nucleotides are TGTGCCAGCCATATTTTTAACAATCAGCCCCAGCATTTT.

This chain uses TRBV18 with TRBJ2-1; TRBD2 matches at 10 bases. Germline V gives CDR1 KGHSH, CDR2 LQKENI. The V gene end was trimmed by 3 bases and the J gene end by 7 bases; junction bases not matched to a gene: 6. This CDR3 contains 15 residues. The CDR3 DNA reads TGTGCCAGCTCACCTGAGGCTAGCGGGAGAAATGAGCAGTTCTTC. Residues: CASSPEASGRNEQFF.

The gene calls are TRBV5-5 and TRBJ1-1; TRBD1 is a possible D gene (5 bases). The CDR3 covers 16 residues. Trimming cost V 0 bases and J 5 bases, with 17 bases left between them. Looked up from germline, CDR1 is SGHKS and CDR2 is YYEKEE (reference sequence). CDR3 residues: CASSLGPDSRGTEAFF. DNA for the CDR3: TGTGCCAGCAGCTTGGGTCCCGACAGTCGTGGTACTGAAGCTTTCTTT.

This clone was recorded a few times. V gene TRBV3-1 (or the pseudogene TRBV3-2) combines with J gene TRBJ2-2, with 8 bases fitting TRBD1. V lost 2 bases to trimming and J lost 4 bases; unmatched junction nucleotides: 0. CDR3 length: 14 amino acids. CDR1 is LGHDT and CDR2 is YNNKEL in the germline V gene (reference sequence). DNA for the CDR3: TGTGCCAGCAGCCAACAGGGGGCCACCGGGGAGCTGTTTTTT. Encoded protein: CASSQQGATGELFF.

The chain employs TRBV12-3 or TRBV12-4 and TRBJ2-1, with no clear D. The CDR3 consists of 13 residues. Trimming cost V 7 bases and J 5 bases, with 12 bases left between them. CDR3 sequence: CASTMTENNEQFF. In DNA form, the CDR3 reads TGTGCCAGCACCATGACTGAGAACAATGAGCAGTTCTTC.

This sequence joins TRBV28 and TRBJ2-5; D possibly uses TRBD1 or TRBD2 (6 bases each). The germline V gene encodes CDR1 MDHEN and CDR2 SYDVKM. Trimming cost V 10 bases and J 3 bases, with 21 bases left between them. CDR3 size: 15 residues. CDR3 region: CATLRGGTSKETQYF. Written as DNA, the CDR3 is TGTGCCACTCTAAGAGGCGGGACAAGCAAAGAGACCCAGTACTTC.

The rearrangement links TRBV2 to TRBJ2-7; a weak D match, TRBD1 (6 bases). V was cut by 3 bases and J by 2 bases, with 20 bases left in between. The CDR3 contains 17 residues. Germline CDR1 reads SNHLY; CDR2 reads FYNNEI. CDR3 nucleotide sequence: TGTGCCAGCAGTGATTCAGGGGCCTCTCAGGCGACCTACGAGCAGTACTTC. As protein: CASSDSGASQATYEQYF. The full variable domain, completed using reference TRBV2 and TRBJ2-7, is EPEVTQTPSHQVTQMGQEVILRCVPISNHLYFYWYRQILGQKVEFLVSFYNNEISEKSEIFDDQFSVERPDGSNFTLKIRSTKLEDSAMYFCASSDSGASQATYEQYFGPGTRLTVT.

The chain uses TRBV4-1 and TRBJ2-7; 11 nucleotides line up with TRBD2. The CDR3 loop spans 15 amino acids. Losses at the gene ends were 0 bases for V and 8 bases for J; bases not matched to a gene: 6. Germline V gives CDR1 MGHRA, CDR2 YSYEKL. This chain's CDR3 is CASSQDLAGGPKQYF. In nucleotides, the CDR3 is TGCGCCAGCAGCCAAGATTTAGCGGGGGGGCCTAAGCAGTACTTC.

The chain has TRBV9 and TRBJ2-7, with 8 bases identical to TRBD2. The CDR3 runs to 16 residues. Germline lookup yields CDR1 SGDLS and CDR2 YYNGEE. Losses at the gene ends were 3 bases for V and 7 bases for J; bases not matched to a gene: 15. CDR3 residues: CASSASPLLAVGEQYF. The CDR3 DNA sequence: TGTGCCAGCAGCGCCAGTCCACTACTAGCGGTGGGGGAGCAGTACTTC.

This chain connects TRBV7-9 to TRBJ2-7; 7 bases map to TRBD2. Germline V gene lookup returns CDR1 SEHNR and CDR2 FQNEAQ (reference sequence). The CDR3 is made up of 18 amino acids. After removal of 1 base from V and 3 bases from J, the junction contained 15 bases not matched to a gene. CDR3 sequence: CASSLGRLGGSHNYEQYF. The CDR3, as DNA: TGTGCCAGCAGCTTAGGACGTTTGGGGGGGTCACACAACTACGAGCAGTACTTC.

This clone has just a few counts. The chain's CDR3 is CSASIEANNQPQHF. The CDR3 region has the DNA TGCAGTGCTAGTATAGAGGCTAATAATCAGCCCCAGCATTTT. J is TRBJ1-5 and V is TRBV20-1; D is uncertain. Trimming left V 3 bases short and J 4 bases short, with 13 bases between. Germline CDR1 reads DFQATT; CDR2 reads SNEGSKA (reference sequence). The CDR3 runs to 14 residues.

The rearrangement links TRBV2 to TRBJ2-3; maybe TRBD2 (6 bases). The CDR3 length is 16 residues. Looked up from germline, CDR1 is SNHLY and CDR2 is FYNNEI. V lost 1 base and J 8 bases, leaving 19 bases between the germline ends. Here the CDR3 reads CASSEGQGGGFGTQYF. DNA for the CDR3: TGTGCCAGCAGTGAAGGGCAGGGAGGTGGGTTTGGTACGCAGTATTTT.

This chain joins TRBV30 and TRBJ1-6; D might be TRBD1 (5 bases). This CDR3 comprises 16 residues. Germline V gives CDR1 GTSNPN, CDR2 SVGIG (reference sequence). V was clipped by 2 bases and J by 4 bases, with 15 bases between them. The CDR3 DNA reads TGTGCCTGGAGTCGTCGTGGGACTGCATATAATTCACCCCTCCACTTT. Translated, it gives CAWSRRGTAYNSPLHF.

The chain uses TRBV7-2 and TRBJ2-3; maybe TRBD1 (5 bases). This CDR3 spans 14 amino acids. Germline CDR1 and CDR2: SGHTA and FQGNSA. Trimming removed 3 bases at V and 6 bases at J, with 13 bases between. The CDR3 DNA follows: TGTGCCAGCAGCTTCAATCAGGGCCCGGATACGCAGTATTTT. Amino acid sequence: CASSFNQGPDTQYF.

The chain employs TRBV19 and TRBJ1-2; 9 bases are a match to TRBD1. Per germline, CDR1 LNHDA and CDR2 SQIVND (reference sequence). CDR3 length: 14 residues. Germline trimming cut 7 bases from V and 4 bases from J; bases unmatched to any gene: 7. CDR3 bases: TGTGCCAGTACCCCGGACAGGGGCGTCTATGGCTACACCTTC. This sequence encodes CASTPDRGVYGYTF.

The chain has TRBV7-6 and TRBJ2-7; 8 positions agree with TRBD1. This CDR3 is built from 15 residues. The V segment lost 1 base and the J segment 6 bases; nucleotides outside the gene matches: 8. Germline CDR1 is SGHVS and CDR2 is FNYEAQ. CDR3 residues: CASSLEDRVGSEQYF. The CDR3 DNA reads TGTGCCAGCAGCTTAGAGGACAGGGTCGGCTCCGAGCAGTACTTC.

The genes are TRBV19 and TRBJ1-2; unclear D gene. Trimming left V 5 bases short and J 2 bases short, with 18 bases between. This CDR3 contains 16 residues. Germline V gives CDR1 LNHDA, CDR2 SQIVND (reference sequence). Here the CDR3 reads CASSAPLGVENYGYTF. As DNA, the CDR3 is TGTGCCAGTAGTGCCCCGCTCGGGGTGGAAAACTATGGCTACACCTTC. The complete variable domain, with remaining parts taken from reference TRBV19 and TRBJ1-2, reads DGGITQSPKYLFRKEGQNVTLSCEQNLNHDAMYWYRQDPGQGLRLIYYSQIVNDFQKGDIAEGYSVSREKKESFPLTVTSAQKNPTAFYLCASSAPLGVENYGYTFGSGTRLTVV.